This T cell receptor beta chain was identified during a study of siplizumab effects on memory and regulatory T cells. Germline values: CDR1 MGHDK, CDR2 SYGVNS. V was trimmed by 2 bases and J by 0 bases, leaving 7 bases between them. This CDR3 region has 15 residues. Clones were sequenced by immunoSEQ multiplex PCR, and TCRdb holds only the in-frame ones, with some missing. The data show some 100,000 clones, 85% to 95% seen once. The origin of this receptor is a human donor in good health. The V gene is TRBV25-1, the J gene TRBJ2-2; no firm D call. Input material: Tregs sorted from blood. For the CDR3, the DNA is TGTGCCAGCAGTGAACCCAGCCCGAACACCGGGGAGCTGTTTTTT. Its protein product is CASSEPSPNTGELFF.